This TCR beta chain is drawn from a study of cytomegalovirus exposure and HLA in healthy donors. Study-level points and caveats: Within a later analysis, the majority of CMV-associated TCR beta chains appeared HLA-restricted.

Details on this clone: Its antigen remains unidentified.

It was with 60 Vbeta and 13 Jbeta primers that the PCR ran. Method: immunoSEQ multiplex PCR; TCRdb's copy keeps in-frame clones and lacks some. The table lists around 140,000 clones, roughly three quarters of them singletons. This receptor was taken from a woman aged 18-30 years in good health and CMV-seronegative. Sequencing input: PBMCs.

The CDR3 coding sequence is TGTGCCAGCAGTCTGACAGGGAATCACTACAATGAGCAGTTCTTC. It is translated as CASSLTGNHYNEQFF. This sequence joins TRBV28 and TRBJ2-1; TRBD1 matches at 7 bases. CDR3 length equals 15 residues. V gave up 5 bases and J gave up 3 bases; unmatched junction bases: 7. CDR1 MDHEN and CDR2 SYDVKM come from the germline V gene.